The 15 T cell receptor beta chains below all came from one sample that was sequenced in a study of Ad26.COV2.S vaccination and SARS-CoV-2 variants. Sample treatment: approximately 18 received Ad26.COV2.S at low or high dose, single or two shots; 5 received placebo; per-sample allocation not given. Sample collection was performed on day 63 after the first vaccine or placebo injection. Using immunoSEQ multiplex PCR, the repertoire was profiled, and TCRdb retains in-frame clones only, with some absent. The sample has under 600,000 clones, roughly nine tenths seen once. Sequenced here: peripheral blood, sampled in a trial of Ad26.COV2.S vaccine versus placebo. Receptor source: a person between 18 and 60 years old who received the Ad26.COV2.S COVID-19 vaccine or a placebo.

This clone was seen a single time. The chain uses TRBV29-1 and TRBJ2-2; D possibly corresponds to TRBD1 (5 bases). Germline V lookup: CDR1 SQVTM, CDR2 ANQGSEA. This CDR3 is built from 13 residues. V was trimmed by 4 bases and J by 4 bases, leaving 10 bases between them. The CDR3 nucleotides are TGCAGCGTTGTCGACAGAAGCACCGGGGAGCTGTTTTTT. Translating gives CSVVDRSTGELFF.

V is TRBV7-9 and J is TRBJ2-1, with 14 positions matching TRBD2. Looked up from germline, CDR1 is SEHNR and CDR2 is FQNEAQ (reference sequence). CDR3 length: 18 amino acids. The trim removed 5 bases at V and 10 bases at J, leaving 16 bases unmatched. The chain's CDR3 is CASSTSGMGLAGVGEQFF. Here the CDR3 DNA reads TGTGCCAGCAGCACTTCTGGAATGGGACTAGCGGGAGTAGGAGAGCAGTTCTTC.

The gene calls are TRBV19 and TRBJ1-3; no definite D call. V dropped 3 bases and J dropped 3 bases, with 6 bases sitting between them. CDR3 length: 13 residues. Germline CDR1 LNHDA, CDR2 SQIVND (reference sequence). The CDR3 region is CASSMGSGNTIYF. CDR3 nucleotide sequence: TGTGCCAGTAGTATGGGGAGTGGAAACACCATATATTTT.

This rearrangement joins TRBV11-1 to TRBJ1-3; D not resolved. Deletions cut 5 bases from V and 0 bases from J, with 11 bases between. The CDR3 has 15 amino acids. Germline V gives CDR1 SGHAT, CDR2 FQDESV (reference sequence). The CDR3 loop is CASSGRESSGNTIYF. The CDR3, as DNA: TGTGCCAGCAGCGGCCGGGAAAGCTCTGGAAACACCATATATTTT.

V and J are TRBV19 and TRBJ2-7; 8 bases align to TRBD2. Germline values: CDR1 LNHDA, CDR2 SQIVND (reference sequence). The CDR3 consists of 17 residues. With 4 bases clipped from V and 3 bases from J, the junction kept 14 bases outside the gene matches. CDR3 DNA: TGTGCCAGTAGTACAACGGGACTAGGGAAATTCGGCTACGAGCAGTACTTC. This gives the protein CASSTTGLGKFGYEQYF.

CDR3 region: CASSLFLGGDQPQHF. CDR3 nucleotide sequence: TGTGCCAGCAGTTTATTTTTGGGAGGGGATCAGCCCCAGCATTTT. The chain couples TRBV28 to TRBJ1-5; a possible D gene is TRBD1 (5 bases). This CDR3 region has 15 residues. Trimming left V 1 base short and J 5 bases short, with 12 bases between. Germline V lookup: CDR1 MDHEN, CDR2 SYDVKM.

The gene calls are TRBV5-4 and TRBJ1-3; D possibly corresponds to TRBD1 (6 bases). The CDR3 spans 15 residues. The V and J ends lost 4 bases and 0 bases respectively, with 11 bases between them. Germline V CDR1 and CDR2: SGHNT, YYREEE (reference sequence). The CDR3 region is CASSAMDSSGNTIYF. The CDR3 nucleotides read TGTGCCAGCAGCGCTATGGACAGCTCTGGAAACACCATATATTTT.

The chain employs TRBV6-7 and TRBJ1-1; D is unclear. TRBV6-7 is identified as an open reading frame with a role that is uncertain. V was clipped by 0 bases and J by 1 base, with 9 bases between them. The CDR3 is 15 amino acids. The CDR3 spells CASSYSKQQNTEAFF. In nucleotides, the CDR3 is TGTGCCAGCAGTTACTCGAAACAGCAGAACACTGAAGCTTTCTTT.

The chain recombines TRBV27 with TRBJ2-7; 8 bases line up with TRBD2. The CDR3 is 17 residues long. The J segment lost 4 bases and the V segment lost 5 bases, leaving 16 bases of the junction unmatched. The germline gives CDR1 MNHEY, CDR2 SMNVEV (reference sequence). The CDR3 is CASSPIPSAGVGYEQYF. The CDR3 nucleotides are TGTGCCAGCAGTCCAATCCCTTCAGCGGGAGTAGGGTACGAGCAGTACTTC.

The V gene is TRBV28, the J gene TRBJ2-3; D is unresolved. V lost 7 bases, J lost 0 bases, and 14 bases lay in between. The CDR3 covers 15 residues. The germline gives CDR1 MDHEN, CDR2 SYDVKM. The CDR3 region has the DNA TGTGCCAGCAAGGCTCCGCCCCCTAGCACAGATACGCAGTATTTT. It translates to CASKAPPPSTDTQYF.

The CDR3 region has the DNA TGTGCCAGCAGTTACGACAGGGGCCTCCCTGAAGCTTTCTTT. It yields the protein CASSYDRGLPEAFF. The J gene is TRBJ1-1, the V gene TRBV6-5; TRBD1 aligns across 8 bases. CDR1 MNHEY and CDR2 SVGAGI come from the germline V gene. This CDR3 is built from 14 residues. Germline trimming cut 2 bases from V and 6 bases from J; bases unmatched to any gene: 5.

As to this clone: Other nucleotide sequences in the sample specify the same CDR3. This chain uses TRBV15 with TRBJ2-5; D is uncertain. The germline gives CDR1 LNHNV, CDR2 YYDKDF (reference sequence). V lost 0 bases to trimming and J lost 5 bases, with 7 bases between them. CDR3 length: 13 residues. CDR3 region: CATSRDLGETQYF. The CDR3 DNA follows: TGTGCCACCAGCAGAGATCTAGGGGAGACCCAGTACTTC.

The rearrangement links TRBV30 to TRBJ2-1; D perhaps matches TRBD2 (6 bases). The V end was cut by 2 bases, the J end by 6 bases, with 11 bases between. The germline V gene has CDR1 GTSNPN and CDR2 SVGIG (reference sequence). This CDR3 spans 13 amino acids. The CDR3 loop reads CAWSPPSVNEQFF. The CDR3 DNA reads TGTGCCTGGAGTCCTCCTAGCGTCAATGAGCAGTTCTTC.

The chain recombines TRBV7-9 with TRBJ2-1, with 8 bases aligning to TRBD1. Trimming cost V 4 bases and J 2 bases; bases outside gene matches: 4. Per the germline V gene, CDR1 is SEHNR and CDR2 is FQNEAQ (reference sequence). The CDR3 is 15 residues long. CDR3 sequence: CASSYSTGAYNEQFF. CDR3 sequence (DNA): TGTGCCAGCAGCTACTCGACAGGGGCCTACAATGAGCAGTTCTTC.

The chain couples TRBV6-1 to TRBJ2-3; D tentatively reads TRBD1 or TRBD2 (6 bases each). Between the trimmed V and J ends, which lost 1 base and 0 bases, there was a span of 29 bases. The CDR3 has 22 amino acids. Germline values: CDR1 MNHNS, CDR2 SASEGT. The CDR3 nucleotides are TGTGCCAGCAGTGAAGTGTGGGGACCTCTTCGAGGGGGGCTAGATAGCACAGATACGCAGTATTTT. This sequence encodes CASSEVWGPLRGGLDSTDTQYF.